The clone carrying this TCR beta chain has ten or more counts. Clinical symptoms, serum thyroxine and TRAb, thyroid ultrasound and orbital computed tomography together formed the diagnostic basis. Using RNA transcripts as the source, TCR beta CDR3 regions were amplified. A set of HTBI primers served as the primers for a first-round RT-PCR of the TCR CDR3. TCRdb ran MiXCR on the multiplex PCR reads and lists one entry per CDR3 protein. The table lists fewer than 350,000 distinct CDR3 sequences, roughly 15% of them singletons. This entry belongs to a study of T cells in Graves' hyperthyroidism and ophthalmopathy. Looked up from germline, CDR1 is SGHDN and CDR2 is FVKESK. The ends were cut back, 0 bases at V and 2 bases at J, with 14 bases in the middle. CDR3 length equals 16 residues.

The rearrangement uses TRBV14 and TRBJ2-7; tentative D call: TRBD1 (5 bases). The clonotype comes from a woman aged 45-59 years with Graves' hyperthyroidism that later progressed to Graves' ophthalmopathy. The source material was blood. CDR3 nucleotide sequence: TGTGCCAGCAGCCAAGAGTACAGGATAATTCCCTACGAGCAGTACTTC. The encoded protein is CASSQEYRIIPYEQYF.